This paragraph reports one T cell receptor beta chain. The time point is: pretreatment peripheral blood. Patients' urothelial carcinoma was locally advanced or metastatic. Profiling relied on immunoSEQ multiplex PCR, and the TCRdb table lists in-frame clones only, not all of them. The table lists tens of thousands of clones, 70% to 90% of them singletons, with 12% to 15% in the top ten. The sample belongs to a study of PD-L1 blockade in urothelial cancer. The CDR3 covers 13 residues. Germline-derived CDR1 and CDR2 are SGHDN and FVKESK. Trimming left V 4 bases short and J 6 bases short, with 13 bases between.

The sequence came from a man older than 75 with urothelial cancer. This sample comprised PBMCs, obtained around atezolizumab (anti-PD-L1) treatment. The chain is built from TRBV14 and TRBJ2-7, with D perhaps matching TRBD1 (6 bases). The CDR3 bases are TGTGCCAGCAGCCCTCGGACAGTAGGCGAGCAGTACTTC. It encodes CASSPRTVGEQYF. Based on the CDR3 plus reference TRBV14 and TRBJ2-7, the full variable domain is EAGVTQFPSHSVIEKGQTVTLRCDPISGHDNLYWYRRVMGKEIKFLLHFVKESKQDESGMPNNRFLAERTGGTYSTLKVQPAELEDSGVYFCASSPRTVGEQYFGPGTRLTVT.